This entry lists 19 T cell receptor beta chains sequenced from one sample in a study of identical twins. Each CDR3 protein gets one entry after TCRdb re-called the 5' RACE reads with MiXCR. The data show 200,000 to 250,000 distinct CDR3 sequences, about 7% seen once. These data also featured in a second study, about yellow fever vaccine responses in identical twins.

Material: memory (CD45RO+) T cells sorted from blood. These receptor sequences come from a woman under 30 in good health.

The rearrangement uses TRBV2 and TRBJ2-5; unclear D gene. The V end was cut by 8 bases, the J end by 2 bases, with 18 bases between. Germline assignment: CDR1 SNHLY and CDR2 FYNNEI. The CDR3 spans 15 residues. The CDR3 bases are TGTGCCAGCCAGGCAGCCCTATTTACGCAAGAGACCCAGTACTTC. Its translation is CASQAALFTQETQYF.

V is TRBV29-1 and J is TRBJ2-7; a weak D match, TRBD1 (5 bases). V was shortened by 5 bases and J by 1 base, with 9 bases between the two germline ends. Germline-derived CDR1 and CDR2 are SQVTM and ANQGSEA. CDR3 size: 12 residues. DNA for the CDR3: TGCAGCGTTCGCAGGGATTCCTACGAGCAGTACTTC. Translated: CSVRRDSYEQYF.

The sample holds many counts of this clonotype. The rearrangement links TRBV11-2 to TRBJ2-3; TRBD2 matches 8 bases. The germline gives CDR1 SGHAT, CDR2 FQNNGV. The junction had 14 bases not matched to a gene; V was cut back by 2 bases and J by 4 bases. CDR3 length: 18 residues. CDR3 protein: CASSLRWTSIGGADTQYF. CDR3 DNA: TGTGCCAGCAGCTTAAGATGGACTAGCATCGGAGGGGCAGATACGCAGTATTTT.

Regarding this clonotype: A clone one base away is much larger, so this may be a read error. This chain joins TRBV29-1 and TRBJ2-2; perhaps TRBD1 as D (6 bases). The CDR3 runs 14 residues. Germline V lookup: CDR1 SQVTM, CDR2 ANQGSEA. CDR3 bases: TGCAGCGTTCCCAGGGGCACAGATACCGGGCAGCTGTTTTTT. This translates into CSVPRGTDTGQLFF.

The gene calls are TRBV4-1 and TRBJ2-7; tentative D call: TRBD2 (5 bases). The CDR3 has 15 amino acids. Germline assignment: CDR1 MGHRA and CDR2 YSYEKL. Deletions cut 0 bases from V and 2 bases from J, with 11 bases between. CDR3 in amino acids: CASSQEEAVPYEQYF. In nucleotides, the CDR3 is TGCGCCAGCAGCCAAGAGGAGGCAGTCCCCTACGAGCAGTACTTC.

This clonotype occurred a few times. This chain connects TRBV7-9 to TRBJ2-7; no clear D. V lost 7 bases and J lost 2, with 12 bases in between. CDR3 length: 13 residues. The V gene's germline CDR1 is SEHNR and CDR2 FQNEAQ (reference sequence). The CDR3 DNA reads as TGTGCCAGCACCCCCCCAGCAACCTACGAGCAGTACTTC. As protein: CASTPPATYEQYF.

The CDR3 is CASSLAPLQGEETQYF. The CDR3 DNA sequence: TGCGCCAGCAGCTTGGCCCCTCTCCAGGGCGAAGAGACCCAGTACTTC. The V gene is TRBV5-1, the J gene TRBJ2-5; a weak D match, TRBD1 (5 bases). The V and J ends lost 0 bases and 3 bases respectively, with 15 bases between them. CDR3 length: 16 amino acids. Germline V gives CDR1 SGHRS, CDR2 YFSETQ. Using reference TRBV5-1 and TRBJ2-5 for the parts outside the CDR3, the full variable domain is KAGVTQTPRYLIKTRGQQVTLSCSPISGHRSVSWYQQTPGQGLQFLFEYFSETQRNKGNFPGRFSGRQFSNSRSEMNVSTLELGDSALYLCASSLAPLQGEETQYFGPGTRLLVL.

This sequence joins TRBV4-2 and TRBJ2-1; 8 nucleotides line up with TRBD2. The CDR3 spans 16 residues. In germline, CDR1 is LGHNA, CDR2 YNFKEQ. The trim removed 1 base at V and 6 bases at J, leaving 8 bases unmatched. CDR3 residues: CASSQASGSAGNEQFF. In DNA, the CDR3 is TGTGCCAGCAGCCAAGCTAGCGGGTCGGCGGGCAATGAGCAGTTCTTC.

The J gene is TRBJ1-4, the V gene TRBV20-1; no definite D call. V lost 7 bases and J lost 2, with 5 bases in between. The length of the CDR3 is 11 residues. Germline V gene data show CDR1 as DFQATT and CDR2 as SNEGSKA (reference sequence). The CDR3 DNA reads TGCAGTGGTTGGACTAATGAAAAACTGTTTTTT. Translated, it gives CSGWTNEKLFF.

Many counts were recorded for this clonotype. The chain uses TRBV5-1 and TRBJ1-1; D is possibly TRBD1 (5 bases). Germline lookup yields CDR1 SGHRS and CDR2 YFSETQ. The CDR3 contains 12 residues. The V end lost 7 bases, the J end lost 8 bases, and 15 bases lay between the germline ends. The CDR3 sequence: CASLGTGGEAFF. CDR3 nucleotides: TGCGCCAGCCTAGGGACGGGGGGAGAAGCTTTCTTT.

This clonotype appeared a few times. V is TRBV6-5 and J is TRBJ2-5, with no clear D. Trimming shortened V by 0 bases and J by 5 bases, and 10 bases separated the two germline ends. Germline lookup yields CDR1 MNHEY and CDR2 SVGAGI. This CDR3 comprises 14 residues. CDR3 coding DNA: TGTGCCAGCAGTTACTCTTTCCGAAGGGAGACCCAGTACTTC. Its translation: CASSYSFRRETQYF.

In its sample, this clonotype was seen a few times. The rearrangement joins TRBV20-1 to TRBJ2-3, with 8 nucleotides matching TRBD2. Unmatched junction bases numbered 8, after V lost 3 bases and J lost 3 bases. The CDR3 extends over 15 amino acids. Germline CDR1 and CDR2: DFQATT and SNEGSKA (reference sequence). The CDR3 DNA is TGCAGTGCTAGCCTCCCCCGGGGGGGGACAGATACGCAGTATTTT. This encodes CSASLPRGGTDTQYF.

This clonotype was recorded at least ten times. V usage is TRBV14 and J usage is TRBJ2-1, with 10 nucleotides matching TRBD2. The CDR3 is 19 residues long. The V gene's germline CDR1 is SGHDN and CDR2 FVKESK. J lost 0 bases, V lost 3 bases, and 11 bases had no gene match. CDR3: CASSHVPGLAKSSYNEQFF. CDR3 coding DNA: TGTGCCAGCAGCCATGTCCCGGGACTAGCGAAGAGCTCCTACAATGAGCAGTTCTTC. The full variable domain, completed using reference TRBV14 and TRBJ2-1, is EAGVTQFPSHSVIEKGQTVTLRCDPISGHDNLYWYRRVMGKEIKFLLHFVKESKQDESGMPNNRFLAERTGGTYSTLKVQPAELEDSGVYFCASSHVPGLAKSSYNEQFFGPGTRLTVL.

This chain joins TRBV24-1 and TRBJ1-5; D is undetermined. CDR1 and CDR2 (germline): KGHDR, SFDVKD. The CDR3 spans 12 residues. The ends were cut back, 2 bases at V and 5 bases at J, with 3 bases in the middle. Written as DNA, the CDR3 is TGTGCCACCAGTGATTCCGATCAGCCCCAGCATTTT. This sequence encodes CATSDSDQPQHF.

The rearrangement joins TRBV12-3 or TRBV12-4 to TRBJ2-7; 12 positions agree with TRBD2. The V and J ends lost 5 bases and 6 bases, in that order; junction bases with no gene match: 8. The CDR3 covers 15 residues. The CDR3 DNA reads as TGTGCCAGCAGTCCCAGACTAGCGGGAGTGGGCGAGCAGTACTTC. Protein: CASSPRLAGVGEQYF.

The chain couples TRBV12-3 or TRBV12-4 to TRBJ1-5, with D uncertain. The CDR3 extends over 15 amino acids. Trimming pared 2 bases from V and 7 bases from J, leaving 15 bases between. CDR3 DNA sequence: TGTGCCAGCAGTTTAATTGGACCAAGAGAGCAGCCCCAGCATTTT. It codes for CASSLIGPREQPQHF.

This chain joins TRBV11-2 and TRBJ2-2; 7 bases agree with TRBD1. This CDR3 has 20 amino acids. CDR1 is SGHAT, CDR2 FQNNGV, per germline. The J segment lost 3 bases and the V segment lost 1 base, leaving 17 bases of the junction unmatched. CDR3 DNA: TGTGCCAGCAGCTTAGTGGGGCCGGGACAGCTTCCGTCGGACACCGGGGAGCTGTTTTTT. Amino acids: CASSLVGPGQLPSDTGELFF. The full variable domain, rest sourced from reference TRBV11-2 and TRBJ2-2, is EAGVAQSPRYKIIEKRQSVAFWCNPISGHATLYWYQQILGQGPKLLIQFQNNGVVDDSQLPKDRFSAERLKGVDSTLKIQPAKLEDSAVYLCASSLVGPGQLPSDTGELFFGEGSRLTVL.

This chain joins TRBV25-1 and TRBJ2-1; D might be TRBD1 (5 bases). The V end lost 4 bases, the J end lost 4 bases, and 11 bases lay between the germline ends. From germline, CDR1 is MGHDK and CDR2 SYGVNS. The CDR3 covers 14 residues. In nucleotides, the CDR3 is TGTGCCAGCAGTGCCACAGGAAAATACAATGAGCAGTTCTTC. Protein product: CASSATGKYNEQFF.

This clonotype was seen repeatedly, ten times or more. The J gene is TRBJ2-3, the V gene TRBV6-1; TRBD2 agrees at 12 bases. Trimming cost V 6 bases and J 6 bases; bases outside gene matches: 7. The germline V gene has CDR1 MNHNS and CDR2 SASEGT. This CDR3 spans 15 amino acids. This chain's CDR3 is CASRRLAGVGDTQYF. The CDR3 DNA is TGTGCCAGCAGACGACTAGCGGGAGTCGGCGATACGCAGTATTTT.